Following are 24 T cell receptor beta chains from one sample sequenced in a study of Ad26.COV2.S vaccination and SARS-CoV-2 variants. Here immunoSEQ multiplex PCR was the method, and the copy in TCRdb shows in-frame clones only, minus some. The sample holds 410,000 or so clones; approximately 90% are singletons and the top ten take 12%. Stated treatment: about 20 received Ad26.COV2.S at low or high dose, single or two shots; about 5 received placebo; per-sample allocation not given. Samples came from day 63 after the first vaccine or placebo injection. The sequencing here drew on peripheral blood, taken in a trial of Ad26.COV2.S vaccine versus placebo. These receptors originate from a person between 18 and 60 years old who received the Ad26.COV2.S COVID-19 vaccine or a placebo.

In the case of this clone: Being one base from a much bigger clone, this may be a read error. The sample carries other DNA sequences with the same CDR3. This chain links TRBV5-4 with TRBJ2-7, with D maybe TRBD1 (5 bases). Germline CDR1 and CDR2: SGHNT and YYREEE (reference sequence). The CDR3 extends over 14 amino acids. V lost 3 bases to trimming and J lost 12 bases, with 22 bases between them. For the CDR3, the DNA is TGTGCCAGCAGCTCACTAAGACAGCCCCTTACTTCGTACTTC. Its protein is CASSSLRQPLTSYF.

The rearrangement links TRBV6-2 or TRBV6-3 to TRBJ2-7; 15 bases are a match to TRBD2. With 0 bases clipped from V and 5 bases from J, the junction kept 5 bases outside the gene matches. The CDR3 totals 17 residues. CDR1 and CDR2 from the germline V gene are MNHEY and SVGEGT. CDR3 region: CASSYSRTSGRAHEQYF. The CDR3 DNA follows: TGTGCCAGCAGTTACTCCCGGACTAGCGGGAGGGCCCACGAGCAGTACTTC.

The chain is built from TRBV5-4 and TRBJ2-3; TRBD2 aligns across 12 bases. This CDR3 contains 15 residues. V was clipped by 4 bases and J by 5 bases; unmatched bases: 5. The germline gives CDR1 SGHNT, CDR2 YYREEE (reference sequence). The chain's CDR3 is CASSRTSGELDTQYF. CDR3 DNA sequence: TGTGCCAGCAGCCGGACTAGCGGGGAGTTAGATACGCAGTATTTT.

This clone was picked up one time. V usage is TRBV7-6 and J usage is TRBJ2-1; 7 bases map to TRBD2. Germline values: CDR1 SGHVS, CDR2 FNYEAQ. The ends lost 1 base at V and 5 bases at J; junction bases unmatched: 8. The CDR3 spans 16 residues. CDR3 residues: CASSLEGWGGNNEQFF. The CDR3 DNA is TGTGCCAGCAGCTTAGAAGGGTGGGGGGGTAACAATGAGCAGTTCTTC.

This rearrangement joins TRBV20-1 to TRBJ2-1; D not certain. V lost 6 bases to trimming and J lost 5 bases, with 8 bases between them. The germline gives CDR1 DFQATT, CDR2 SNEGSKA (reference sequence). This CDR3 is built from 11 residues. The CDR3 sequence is CSALLHNEQFF. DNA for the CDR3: TGCAGTGCCCTCCTCCACAATGAGCAGTTCTTC.

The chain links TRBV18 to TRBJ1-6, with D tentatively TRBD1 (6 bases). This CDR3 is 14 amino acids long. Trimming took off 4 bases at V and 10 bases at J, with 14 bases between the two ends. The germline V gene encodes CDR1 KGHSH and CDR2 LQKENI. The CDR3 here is CASSQNREGSPLHF. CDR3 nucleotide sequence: TGTGCCAGCTCACAGAACAGGGAAGGATCACCCCTCCACTTT.

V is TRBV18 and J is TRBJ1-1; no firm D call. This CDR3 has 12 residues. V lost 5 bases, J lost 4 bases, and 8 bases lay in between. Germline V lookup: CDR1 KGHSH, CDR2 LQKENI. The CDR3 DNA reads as TGTGCCAGCTCAAAGGCGGGCACTGAAGCTTTCTTT. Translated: CASSKAGTEAFF. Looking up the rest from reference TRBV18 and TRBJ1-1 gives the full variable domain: NAGVMQNPRHLVRRRGQEARLRCSPMKGHSHVYWYRQLPEEGLKFMVYLQKENIIDESGMPKERFSAEFPKEGPSILRIQQVVRGDSAAYFCASSKAGTEAFFGQGTRLTVV.

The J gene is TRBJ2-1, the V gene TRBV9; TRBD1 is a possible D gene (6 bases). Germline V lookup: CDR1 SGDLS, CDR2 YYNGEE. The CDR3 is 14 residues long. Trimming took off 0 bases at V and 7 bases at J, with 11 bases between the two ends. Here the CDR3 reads CASSVGNRENEQFF. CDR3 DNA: TGTGCCAGCAGCGTAGGGAACAGGGAAAATGAGCAGTTCTTC.

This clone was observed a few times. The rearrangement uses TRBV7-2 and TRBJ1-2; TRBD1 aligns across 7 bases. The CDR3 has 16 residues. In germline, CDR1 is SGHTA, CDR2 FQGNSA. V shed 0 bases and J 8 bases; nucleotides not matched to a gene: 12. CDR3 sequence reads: CASSLALEGGAEGYTF. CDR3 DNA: TGTGCCAGCAGCTTAGCGCTGGAAGGGGGCGCGGAAGGCTACACCTTC.

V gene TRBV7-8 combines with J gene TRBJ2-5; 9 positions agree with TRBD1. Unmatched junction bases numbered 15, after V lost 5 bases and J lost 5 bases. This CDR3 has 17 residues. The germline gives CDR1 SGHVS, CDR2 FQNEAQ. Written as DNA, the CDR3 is TGTGCCAGCAGCCTACGAACAGGGGGCGGGGATGCGGAGACCCAGTACTTC. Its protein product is CASSLRTGGGDAETQYF.

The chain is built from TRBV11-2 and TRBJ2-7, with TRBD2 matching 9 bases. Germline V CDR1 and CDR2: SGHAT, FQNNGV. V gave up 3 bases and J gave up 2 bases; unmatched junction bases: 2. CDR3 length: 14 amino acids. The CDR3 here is CASSFGTSTYEQYF. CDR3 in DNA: TGTGCCAGCAGCTTCGGGACTAGCACCTACGAGCAGTACTTC.

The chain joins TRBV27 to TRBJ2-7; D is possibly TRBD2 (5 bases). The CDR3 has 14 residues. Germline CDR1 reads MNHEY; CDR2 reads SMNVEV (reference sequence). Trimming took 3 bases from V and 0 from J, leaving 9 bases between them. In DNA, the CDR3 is TGTGCCAGCAGTTTTGCCGGGGTCTCCTACGAGCAGTACTTC. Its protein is CASSFAGVSYEQYF.

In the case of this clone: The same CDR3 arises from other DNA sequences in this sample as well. CDR3 nucleotides: TGTGCCAGTAGTATTTCCGGTTTGAACACTGAAGCTTTCTTT. Protein product: CASSISGLNTEAFF. V is TRBV19 and J is TRBJ1-1; D is ambiguous. V gave up 3 bases and J gave up 0 bases, with 8 bases separating them. Germline V gene sequence: CDR1 LNHDA, CDR2 SQIVND (reference sequence). The CDR3 has 14 residues.

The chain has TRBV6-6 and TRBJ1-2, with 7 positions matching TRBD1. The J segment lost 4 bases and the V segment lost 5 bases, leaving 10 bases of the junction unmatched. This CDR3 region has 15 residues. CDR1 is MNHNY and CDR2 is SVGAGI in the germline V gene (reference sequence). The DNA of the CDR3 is TGTGCCAGCAGTACCAAGGGACAGAGCACCTATGGCTACACCTTC. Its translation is CASSTKGQSTYGYTF.

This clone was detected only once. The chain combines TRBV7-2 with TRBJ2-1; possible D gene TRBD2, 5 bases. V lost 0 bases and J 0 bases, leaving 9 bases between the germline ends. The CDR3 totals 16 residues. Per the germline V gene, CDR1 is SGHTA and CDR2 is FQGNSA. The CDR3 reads CASSLAGVSSYNEQFF. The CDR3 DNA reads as TGTGCCAGCAGCTTAGCCGGGGTAAGCTCCTACAATGAGCAGTTCTTC.

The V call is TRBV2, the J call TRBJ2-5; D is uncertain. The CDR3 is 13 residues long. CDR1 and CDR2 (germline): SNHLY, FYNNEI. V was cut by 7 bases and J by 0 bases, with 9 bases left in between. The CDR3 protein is CASKNEYQETQYF. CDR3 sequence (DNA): TGTGCCAGCAAGAACGAGTACCAAGAGACCCAGTACTTC.

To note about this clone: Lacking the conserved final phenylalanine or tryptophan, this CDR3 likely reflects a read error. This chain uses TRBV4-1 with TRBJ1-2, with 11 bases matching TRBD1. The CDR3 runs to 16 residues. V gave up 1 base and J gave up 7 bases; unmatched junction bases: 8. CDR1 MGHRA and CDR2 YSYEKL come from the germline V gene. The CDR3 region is CASSQVEGQGVFGYTL. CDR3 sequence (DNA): TGCGCCAGCAGCCAAGTGGAGGGACAGGGGGTGTTTGGCTACACCCTC.

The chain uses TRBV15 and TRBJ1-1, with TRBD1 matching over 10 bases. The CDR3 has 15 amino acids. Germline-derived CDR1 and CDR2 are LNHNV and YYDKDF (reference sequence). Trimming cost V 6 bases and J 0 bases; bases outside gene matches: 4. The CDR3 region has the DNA TGTGCCACCAGGAGGGACAGGGGTTTGAACACTGAAGCTTTCTTT. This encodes CATRRDRGLNTEAFF.

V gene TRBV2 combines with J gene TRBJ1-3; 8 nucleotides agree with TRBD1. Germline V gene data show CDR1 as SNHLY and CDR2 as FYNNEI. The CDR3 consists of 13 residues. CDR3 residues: CATDRDSGNTIYF. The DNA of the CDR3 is TGTGCGACGGACAGGGACTCTGGAAACACCATATATTTT.

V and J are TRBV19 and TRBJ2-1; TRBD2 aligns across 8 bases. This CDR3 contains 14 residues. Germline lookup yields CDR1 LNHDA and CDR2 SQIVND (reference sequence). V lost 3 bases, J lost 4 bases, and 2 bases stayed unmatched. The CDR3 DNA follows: TGTGCCAGTAGTATCACTAGCGGATACAATGAGCAGTTCTTC. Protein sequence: CASSITSGYNEQFF.

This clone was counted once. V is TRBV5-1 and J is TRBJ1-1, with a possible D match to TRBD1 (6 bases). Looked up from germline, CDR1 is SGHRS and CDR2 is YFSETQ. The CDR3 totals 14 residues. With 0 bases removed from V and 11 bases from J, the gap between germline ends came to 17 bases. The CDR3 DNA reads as TGCGCCAGCAGCTTGGACCCGGGGGGCAGGATGGCTTTCTTT. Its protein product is CASSLDPGGRMAFF. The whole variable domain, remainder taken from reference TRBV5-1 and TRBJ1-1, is KAGVTQTPRYLIKTRGQQVTLSCSPISGHRSVSWYQQTPGQGLQFLFEYFSETQRNKGNFPGRFSGRQFSNSRSEMNVSTLELGDSALYLCASSLDPGGRMAFFGQGTRLTVV.

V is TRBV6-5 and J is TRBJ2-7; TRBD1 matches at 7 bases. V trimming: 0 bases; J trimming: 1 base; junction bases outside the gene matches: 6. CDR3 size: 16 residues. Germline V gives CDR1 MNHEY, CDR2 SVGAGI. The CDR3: CASSYSPGQRSYEQYF. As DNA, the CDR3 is TGTGCCAGCAGTTACTCGCCGGGACAGCGATCCTACGAGCAGTACTTC.

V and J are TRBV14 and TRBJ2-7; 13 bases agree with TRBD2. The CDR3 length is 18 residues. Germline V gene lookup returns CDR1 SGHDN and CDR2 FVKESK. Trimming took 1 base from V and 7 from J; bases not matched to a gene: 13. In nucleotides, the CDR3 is TGTGCCAGCAGCCAAGGTCCGGGACTAGCGGGACCTCAGTCGGAGCAGTACTTC. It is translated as CASSQGPGLAGPQSEQYF.

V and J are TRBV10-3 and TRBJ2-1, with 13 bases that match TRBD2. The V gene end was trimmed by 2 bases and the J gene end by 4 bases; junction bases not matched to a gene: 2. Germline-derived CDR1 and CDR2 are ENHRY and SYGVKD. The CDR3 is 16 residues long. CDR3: CAISEQGLAGYNEQFF. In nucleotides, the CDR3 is TGTGCCATCAGTGAGCAGGGACTAGCGGGATACAATGAGCAGTTCTTC.